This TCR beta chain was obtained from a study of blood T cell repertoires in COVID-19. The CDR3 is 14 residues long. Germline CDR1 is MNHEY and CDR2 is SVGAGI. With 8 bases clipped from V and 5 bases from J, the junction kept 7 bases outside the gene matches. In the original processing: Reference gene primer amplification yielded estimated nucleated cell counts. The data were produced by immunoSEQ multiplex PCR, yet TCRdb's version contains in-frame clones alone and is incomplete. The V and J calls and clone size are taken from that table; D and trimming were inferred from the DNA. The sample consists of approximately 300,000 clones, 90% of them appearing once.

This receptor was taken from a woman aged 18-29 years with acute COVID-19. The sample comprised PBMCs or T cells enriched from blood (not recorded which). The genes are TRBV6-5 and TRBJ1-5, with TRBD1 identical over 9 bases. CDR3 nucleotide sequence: TGTGCCAGCGGCCCGGACAGGGGCCATCAGCCCCAGCATTTT. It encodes CASGPDRGHQPQHF.